This TCR beta chain appears in the sequencing data of a study of shared clonotypes between healthy human individuals. Findings of the study overall: Among donors, clonotype sharing was expected to be affected by sequencing depth.

V lost 0 bases, J lost 3 bases, and 3 bases stayed unmatched. CDR1 is SGHTS, CDR2 YDEGEE, per germline. CDR3 size: 16 residues. Sequenced by immunoSEQ multiplex PCR; TCRdb stores in-frame clones only, minus some. The sample records hundreds of thousands of clones, roughly 70% being singletons. Concerning this clone: Antigen specificity is unknown.

Input material: memory CD4+ T cells sorted from blood. Subset reported: CD45RA-negative fraction. The V gene is TRBV5-8, the J gene TRBJ2-2; TRBD2 matches at 9 bases. This receptor was obtained from a woman aged 30 to 39 in good health. This CDR3 is CASSLGVAGDTGELFF. As DNA, the CDR3 is TGTGCCAGCAGCTTGGGCGTAGCGGGGGACACCGGGGAGCTGTTTTTT.